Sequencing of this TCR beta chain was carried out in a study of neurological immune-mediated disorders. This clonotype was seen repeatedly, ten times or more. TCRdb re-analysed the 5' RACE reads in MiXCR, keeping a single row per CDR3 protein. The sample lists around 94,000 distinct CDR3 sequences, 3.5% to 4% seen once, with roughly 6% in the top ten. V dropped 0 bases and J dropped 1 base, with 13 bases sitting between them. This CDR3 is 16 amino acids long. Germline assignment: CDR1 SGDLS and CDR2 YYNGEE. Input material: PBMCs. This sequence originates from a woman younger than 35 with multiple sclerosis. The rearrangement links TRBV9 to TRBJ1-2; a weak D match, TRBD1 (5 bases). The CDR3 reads CASSVEPGASNYGYTF. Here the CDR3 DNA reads TGTGCCAGCAGCGTAGAACCCGGGGCTAGTAACTATGGCTACACCTTC. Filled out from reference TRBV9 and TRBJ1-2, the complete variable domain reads DSGVTQTPKHLITATGQRVTLRCSPRSGDLSVYWYQQSLDQGLQFLIQYYNGEERAKGNILERFSAQQFPDLHSELNLSSLELGDSALYFCASSVEPGASNYGYTFGSGTRLTVV.